This T cell receptor beta chain comes out of a study of T-cell reconstitution after alpha-beta-depleted transplantation in children (dated by TCRdb to 2016 to 2018). As for the study more broadly: Using TCR repertoire profiling, the study followed T-cell immune reconstitution in a quantitative way in children after TCRalphabeta/CD19-depleted allogeneic hematopoietic cell transplantation.

Comment on this clonotype: No cognate antigen has been identified for it. There are no base qualities to consult, and no much larger clone falls within one base.

Libraries were constructed by PCR. The sequencing machine was an Illumina HiSeq 2500. To normalize quantification of the TCRbeta repertoire, the TCR libraries were built with molecular barcoding that relied on unique molecular identifiers. TCRdb handled the public reads itself, with Q25 trimming in fastp and clone calling in MiXCR, and kept productive beta chains. Every entry covers one CDR3 protein and lists the most common genes and DNA from its rows. The sample data list 300,000 to 400,000 distinct CDR3 sequences, and less than 15% of these were observed just once. The top ten clonotypes cover about 3.9% of the sample. The CDR1 and CDR2 encoded by the germline V gene are SQVTM and ANQGSEA. V has 3 bases trimmed and J has 1 base trimmed; junction bases matching no gene number 7. Counted from cysteine to phenylalanine, this CDR3 has 15 amino acids. Only the CDR3 DNA is retained, 45 bases long and in frame from the first base.

This clonotype was sampled from a human donor who donated a stem cell graft to a child with Fanconi anemia. Sequencing used PBMCs, obtained from the stem cell graft. Here the chain combines TRBV29-1 and TRBJ2-3, and 7 junction bases match TRBD2. The nucleotides read TGCAGCGTTGACCCCAGGCTAGCGGGCACAGATACGCAGTATTTT. Its translation is CSVDPRLAGTDTQYF.